This T cell receptor beta chain was observed in a study of T cell responses to AZD1222 COVID-19 vaccine. Study findings and constraints: Nearly half of spike-specific TCRs reportedly target unmutated variant regions. Compared with day 0, the breadth and depth of the Spike-specific TCR repertoire rose significantly after two doses of AZD1222. White British people made up most donors, females outnumbered males, and clonal diversity was possibly underestimated.

On this clone itself: Its antigen is currently unknown.

The trim removed 8 bases at V and 1 base at J, leaving 9 bases unmatched. The CDR3 is made up of 15 amino acids. CDR1 WSHSY and CDR2 SAAADI come from the germline V gene. TCRdb keeps only in-frame clones here, not all; method: immunoSEQ multiplex PCR. The repertoire holds some 150,000 clones, just over 90% seen once, with 4% to 5.5% in the top ten. The chain carries TRBV10-2 and TRBJ2-3; 7 nucleotides agree with TRBD1. Sequencing used peripheral blood, obtained on day 0 of MenACWY control vaccination. This TCR derives from an adult in good health. CDR3 nucleotides: TGCGCCAGCGAGAGAACCGGGACAGGCACAGATACGCAGTATTTT. It is translated as CASERTGTGTDTQYF.